This T cell receptor (beta chain) was found in a study of T-cell reconstitution after alpha-beta-depleted transplantation in children. As it was prepared, the TCRbeta library received unique molecular identifiers. Each CDR3 protein gets one entry after TCRdb re-called the PCR reads with MiXCR. The table includes some 8,000 distinct CDR3 sequences, about 32% detected once. At least ten counts were recorded for this clonotype. Its antigen remains unidentified. Study conclusions and caveats: About two months after transplant, alpha-beta T cells reportedly came from several hundred expanded graft clones. After one year, T-cell counts and TCRbeta diversity mostly came from new T cells.

The starting material was peripheral blood, obtained 60 days after TCRalphabeta/CD19-depleted stem cell transplant. This receptor was taken from a boy under two years old who had a stem cell transplant for SCID, so the T cells may come from the graft donor.

CDR3 loop: CASLNRGSGYGYTF. The CDR3 nucleotides read TGCGCCAGCCTCAACAGGGGGAGTGGCTATGGCTACACCTTC. This rearrangement joins TRBV10-2 to TRBJ1-2; TRBD1 agrees at 8 bases. After removal of 8 bases from V and 4 bases from J, the junction contained 9 bases not matched to a gene. CDR1 WSHSY and CDR2 SAAADI come from the germline V gene. The CDR3 covers 14 residues.